Following are 21 T cell receptor beta chains from one sample sequenced in a study of cytomegalovirus exposure and HLA in healthy donors. Generated by immunoSEQ multiplex PCR, the TCRdb table keeps only in-frame clones and is missing some. The table lists more than 50,000 clones, about 91% of them singletons. Sequences were obtained from PBMCs. The receptor source for this set is a woman younger than 45 in good health and CMV-seronegative.

The CDR3 DNA is TGTGCCACCGAAGACAGGGGCGGTCAGCCCCAGCATTTT. This gives the protein CATEDRGGQPQHF. The V and J genes are TRBV19 and TRBJ1-5; 8 bases map to TRBD1. The germline V gene encodes CDR1 LNHDA and CDR2 SQIVND (reference sequence). With 10 bases clipped from V and 6 bases from J, the junction kept 8 bases outside the gene matches. This CDR3 has 13 amino acids.

This clone has only one observation. V is TRBV30 and J is TRBJ2-1, with 16 bases matching TRBD2. The trim removed 3 bases at V and 12 bases at J, leaving 5 bases unmatched. In germline, CDR1 is GTSNPN, CDR2 SVGIG (reference sequence). The CDR3 covers 14 residues. The CDR3 DNA sequence: TGTGCCTGGAGCCCGGGACTAGCGGGAGGGACGCAGTTCTTC. It yields the protein CAWSPGLAGGTQFF.

The gene calls are TRBV18 and TRBJ2-1, with 9 positions matching TRBD1. Per the germline V gene, CDR1 is KGHSH and CDR2 is LQKENI. The ends lost 4 bases at V and 7 bases at J; junction bases unmatched: 8. The CDR3 length is 15 residues. The CDR3 reads CASSQGQGPGNEQFF. CDR3 coding DNA: TGTGCCAGCTCACAGGGACAGGGTCCTGGGAATGAGCAGTTCTTC.

This chain uses TRBV5-6 with TRBJ2-7; 7 bases are a match to TRBD2. The length of the CDR3 is 18 residues. Germline V gives CDR1 SGHDT, CDR2 YYEEEE. The junction had 13 bases not matched to a gene; V was cut back by 1 base and J by 0 bases. CDR3 sequence (DNA): TGTGCCAGCAGCTTGTTCGGACGGGAGGCCCTGAGCTCCTACGAGCAGTACTTC. Amino acid sequence: CASSLFGREALSSYEQYF.

V and J are TRBV29-1 and TRBJ1-3; D remains ambiguous. CDR1 is SQVTM and CDR2 is ANQGSEA in the germline V gene. CDR3 length: 13 residues. V lost 4 bases and J 3 bases, leaving 10 bases between the germline ends. CDR3 nucleotide sequence: TGCAGCGTTGGTTTACAGAATGGAAACACCATATATTTT. Amino acid sequence: CSVGLQNGNTIYF.

CDR3 DNA: TGTGCCAGTAGTATAATAGGACAGGGCGGAGAGACCCAGTACTTC. It codes for CASSIIGQGGETQYF. The rearrangement joins TRBV19 to TRBJ2-5, with TRBD1 matching over 8 bases. Unmatched junction bases numbered 6, after V lost 2 bases and J lost 4 bases. CDR3 size: 15 residues. CDR1 is LNHDA and CDR2 is SQIVND in the germline V gene (reference sequence).

The V and J genes are TRBV27 and TRBJ2-7; D is perhaps TRBD2 (5 bases). There are 14 residues in the CDR3. Trimming took 7 bases from V and 1 from J, leaving 14 bases between them. From germline, CDR1 is MNHEY and CDR2 SMNVEV (reference sequence). This chain's CDR3 is CASTDGEVSYEQYF. The CDR3 bases are TGTGCCAGCACTGACGGGGAAGTTTCCTACGAGCAGTACTTC.

The V gene is TRBV19, the J gene TRBJ2-1, with D perhaps TRBD2 (5 bases). Trimming stripped 8 bases from V and 1 base from J, with 21 bases between. Germline assignment: CDR1 LNHDA and CDR2 SQIVND (reference sequence). The CDR3 consists of 17 residues. CDR3 DNA: TGTGCCAGTCCACAAGGGAGTCTTTTCCTTTCCTACAATGAGCAGTTCTTC. Translated, it gives CASPQGSLFLSYNEQFF.

The gene calls are TRBV19 and TRBJ1-5; D is undetermined. The CDR3 has 15 residues. The V and J ends lost 3 bases and 6 bases respectively, with 15 bases between them. Per the germline V gene, CDR1 is LNHDA and CDR2 is SQIVND (reference sequence). The CDR3 protein is CASSIVGRVSQPQHF. In DNA, the CDR3 is TGTGCCAGTAGTATTGTGGGGAGGGTAAGTCAGCCCCAGCATTTT.

The rearrangement links TRBV7-9 to TRBJ1-1, with TRBD1 as a possible D gene (5 bases). The germline gives CDR1 SEHNR, CDR2 FQNEAQ (reference sequence). Trimming stripped 3 bases from V and 4 bases from J, with 9 bases between. This CDR3 comprises 13 residues. For the CDR3, the DNA is TGTGCCAGCAGCTTGGGGGGAGGCACTGAAGCTTTCTTT. Its translation is CASSLGGGTEAFF.

The V gene is TRBV4-2, the J gene TRBJ2-3; D is unclear. The germline CDR1 and CDR2 sequences are LGHNA and YNFKEQ. V lost 3 bases and J 3 bases, leaving 16 bases between the germline ends. The CDR3 is 16 amino acids. The CDR3 bases are TGTGCCAGCAGCCAGGATATCACCGGAGAGACAGATACGCAGTATTTT. It codes for CASSQDITGETDTQYF.

V gene TRBV7-8 combines with J gene TRBJ2-1, with 10 bases lining up with TRBD1. CDR3 size: 16 residues. The germline V gene encodes CDR1 SGHVS and CDR2 FQNEAQ. The J segment lost 6 bases and the V segment lost 2 bases, leaving 7 bases of the junction unmatched. CDR3: CASSLSGTGEPNEQFF. The CDR3 DNA is TGTGCCAGCAGCTTAAGTGGGACAGGGGAACCCAATGAGCAGTTCTTC.

This chain links TRBV7-9 with TRBJ1-1, with TRBD1 matching over 8 bases. J was trimmed by 4 bases and V by 5 bases; bases with no gene match: 9. Germline-derived CDR1 and CDR2 are SEHNR and FQNEAQ (reference sequence). The CDR3 runs 15 residues. CDR3 in amino acids: CASSARGQGSTEAFF. CDR3 in DNA: TGTGCCAGCAGCGCGAGAGGACAGGGAAGCACTGAAGCTTTCTTT.

The chain employs TRBV30 and TRBJ1-4, with a possible D match to TRBD1 (6 bases). The ends were cut back, 0 bases at V and 5 bases at J, with 7 bases in the middle. This CDR3 region has 13 residues. The germline gives CDR1 GTSNPN, CDR2 SVGIG (reference sequence). CDR3 in DNA: TGTGCCTGGAGTGTTAGGGGGAATGAAAAACTGTTTTTT. This translates into CAWSVRGNEKLFF.

V is TRBV7-3 and J is TRBJ1-1; the D gene is possibly TRBD1 (5 bases). V was clipped by 6 bases and J by 0 bases, with 8 bases between them. CDR1 is SGHTA and CDR2 is FQGTGA in the germline V gene. The CDR3 has 13 residues. CDR3 in amino acids: CASSTGVNTEAFF. Here the CDR3 DNA reads TGTGCCAGCAGTACAGGCGTGAACACTGAAGCTTTCTTT.

The chain has TRBV11-2 and TRBJ2-7; TRBD1 is a possible D gene (5 bases). CDR3 length equals 15 residues. V lost 3 bases and J lost 4, with 16 bases in between. Germline CDR1 reads SGHAT; CDR2 reads FQNNGV. CDR3 sequence (DNA): TGTGCCAGCAGCTTTAATCCAGGGCGTCCGTACGAGCAGTACTTC. It translates to CASSFNPGRPYEQYF.

The chain has TRBV20-1 and TRBJ2-1; the D is unclear. The CDR3 totals 11 residues. Looked up from germline, CDR1 is DFQATT and CDR2 is SNEGSKA (reference sequence). V lost 4 bases to trimming and J lost 9 bases, with 10 bases between them. The CDR3 DNA follows: TGCAGTGCTATATCGACTCCTGAGCAGTTCTTC. Translated: CSAISTPEQFF.

J is TRBJ1-2 and V is TRBV6-1, with 9 bases fitting TRBD1. This CDR3 region has 14 residues. Per the germline V gene, CDR1 is MNHNS and CDR2 is SASEGT. The V gene end was trimmed by 4 bases and the J gene end by 2 bases; junction bases not matched to a gene: 2. The CDR3 loop is CASSGTGVNYGYTF. DNA of the CDR3: TGTGCCAGCAGTGGGACAGGGGTGAACTATGGCTACACCTTC.

The chain recombines TRBV27 with TRBJ2-1; TRBD2 matches at 8 bases. Losses at the gene ends were 6 bases for V and 4 bases for J; bases not matched to a gene: 11. Germline V gene sequence: CDR1 MNHEY, CDR2 SMNVEV (reference sequence). The CDR3 is 16 amino acids. The CDR3 region has the DNA TGTGCCAGCAGCACCGCCGAAGCGGGAGAATACAATGAGCAGTTCTTC. The encoded protein is CASSTAEAGEYNEQFF.

This sequence joins TRBV27 and TRBJ2-1; 8 positions match TRBD2. CDR3 length: 15 residues. J lost 8 bases, V lost 7 bases, and 13 bases had no gene match. Germline lookup yields CDR1 MNHEY and CDR2 SMNVEV (reference sequence). CDR3 bases: TGTGCCAGCAACTGGGCCAGCGGGAGTTTCGATGAGCAGTTCTTC. This sequence encodes CASNWASGSFDEQFF.

The gene calls are TRBV29-1 and TRBJ1-1; D is possibly TRBD1 (6 bases). Deletions cut 7 bases from V and 4 bases from J, with 10 bases between. The CDR3 covers 11 residues. Germline CDR1 is SQVTM and CDR2 is ANQGSEA. Here the CDR3 DNA reads TGCAGCGGTAGGGGGAGCACTGAAGCTTTCTTT. Its protein is CSGRGSTEAFF.